Below, 21 T cell receptor beta chains from the same sample are listed, as sequenced in a study of blood T cell repertoires in COVID-19. Libraries were prepared by immunoSEQ multiplex PCR; TCRdb keeps only in-frame clonotypes and omits some of them. The table shows 200,000 to 250,000 clones, with just over 85% occurring only once. The sequencing sample was made of peripheral blood. The source of these receptors is a man aged 50-60 years with COVID-19, enrolled during active disease.

The chain couples TRBV5-1 to TRBJ2-1, with 9 bases identical to TRBD1. J was trimmed by 2 bases and V by 4 bases; bases with no gene match: 13. This CDR3 region has 18 residues. The germline V gene encodes CDR1 SGHRS and CDR2 YFSETQ. CDR3 in DNA: TGCGCCAGCAGCGGAGGGACAGGGAGGCCGAAGGCCTACAATGAGCAGTTCTTC. It translates to CASSGGTGRPKAYNEQFF.

The genes are TRBV5-1 and TRBJ2-2; D is possibly TRBD2 (5 bases). V gave up 0 bases and J gave up 6 bases, with 9 bases separating them. Germline values: CDR1 SGHRS, CDR2 YFSETQ. CDR3 length: 14 residues. The CDR3: CASSLAVGAGELFF. CDR3 in DNA: TGCGCCAGCAGCTTGGCTGTGGGAGCCGGGGAGCTGTTTTTT. Together with reference TRBV5-1 and TRBJ2-2, the CDR3 gives the full variable domain: KAGVTQTPRYLIKTRGQQVTLSCSPISGHRSVSWYQQTPGQGLQFLFEYFSETQRNKGNFPGRFSGRQFSNSRSEMNVSTLELGDSALYLCASSLAVGAGELFFGEGSRLTVL.

The chain has TRBV7-7 and TRBJ2-1; 7 nucleotides align to TRBD1. V was pared by 5 bases and J by 0 bases, with 7 bases of the junction left unmatched. Germline V gene sequence: CDR1 SSHAT, CDR2 FNYEAQ (reference sequence). The CDR3 length is 16 residues. The CDR3 region has the DNA TGTGCCAGCAGCCCGGACAGGACGAGCTCCTACAATGAGCAGTTCTTC. This encodes CASSPDRTSSYNEQFF.

The chain recombines TRBV6-6 with TRBJ2-1; TRBD1 agrees at 10 bases. Unmatched junction bases numbered 10, after V lost 8 bases and J lost 9 bases. The CDR3 runs 14 residues. CDR1 and CDR2 (germline): MNHNY, SVGAGI (reference sequence). The CDR3 sequence is CASEIRDRGGEQFF. In nucleotides, the CDR3 is TGTGCCAGCGAGATCCGGGACAGGGGAGGTGAGCAGTTCTTC.

This chain connects TRBV5-1 to TRBJ1-1; the D gene is possibly TRBD1 (6 bases). V lost 1 base to trimming and J lost 7 bases, with 11 bases between them. The CDR3 sequence is 13 residues long. Germline V gene data show CDR1 as SGHRS and CDR2 as YFSETQ. The CDR3: CASSLRHRDEAFF. The CDR3 bases are TGCGCCAGCAGCTTGCGGCACAGGGATGAAGCTTTCTTT. Complete variable domain (other parts from reference TRBV5-1 and TRBJ1-1): KAGVTQTPRYLIKTRGQQVTLSCSPISGHRSVSWYQQTPGQGLQFLFEYFSETQRNKGNFPGRFSGRQFSNSRSEMNVSTLELGDSALYLCASSLRHRDEAFFGQGTRLTVV.

This chain links TRBV5-1 with TRBJ2-1, with 15 bases that match TRBD2. J lost 9 bases, V lost 3 bases, and 4 bases had no gene match. Per the germline V gene, CDR1 is SGHRS and CDR2 is YFSETQ. The CDR3 covers 15 residues. CDR3 in amino acids: CASSWTSGGASEQFF. CDR3 nucleotide sequence: TGCGCCAGCAGCTGGACTAGCGGGGGGGCGAGTGAGCAGTTCTTC.

The V gene is TRBV10-3, the J gene TRBJ2-5, with 7 positions matching TRBD2. V gave up 1 base and J gave up 1 base; unmatched junction bases: 0. The CDR3 consists of 14 residues. Germline loops: CDR1 ENHRY, CDR2 SYGVKD. CDR3 bases: TGTGCCATCAGTGAGTGGGGGGGCCAAGAGACCCAGTACTTC. This encodes CAISEWGGQETQYF.

The chain uses TRBV5-4 and TRBJ1-4; TRBD1 is a possible D gene (5 bases). Germline values: CDR1 SGHNT, CDR2 YYREEE (reference sequence). This CDR3 is 14 amino acids long. Trimming removed 2 bases at V and 8 bases at J, with 13 bases between. The CDR3 sequence: CASSLGLGGEKLFF. The CDR3 DNA reads as TGTGCCAGCAGCTTAGGGCTTGGGGGGGAAAAACTGTTTTTT.

The chain links TRBV19 to TRBJ1-5, with D unresolved. Germline CDR1 reads LNHDA; CDR2 reads SQIVND (reference sequence). The length of the CDR3 is 16 residues. V lost 1 base and J 1 base, leaving 11 bases between the germline ends. CDR3 bases: TGTGCCAGTAGTATAGGCGGGGTGGTGAGCAATCAGCCCCAGCATTTT. Translation gives CASSIGGVVSNQPQHF. The full variable domain, with the rest looked up from reference TRBV19 and TRBJ1-5, is DGGITQSPKYLFRKEGQNVTLSCEQNLNHDAMYWYRQDPGQGLRLIYYSQIVNDFQKGDIAEGYSVSREKKESFPLTVTSAQKNPTAFYLCASSIGGVVSNQPQHFGDGTRLSIL.

The chain links TRBV19 to TRBJ2-3, with 10 bases lining up with TRBD1. CDR1 LNHDA and CDR2 SQIVND come from the germline V gene (reference sequence). After removal of 1 base from V and 3 bases from J, the junction contained 1 base not matched to a gene. CDR3 size: 15 residues. CDR3: CASSIGGQGTDTQYF. CDR3 sequence (DNA): TGTGCCAGTAGTATAGGGGGACAGGGGACAGATACGCAGTATTTT.

This clone occurred once. CDR3 amino acids: CASSRHEQYF. CDR3 sequence (DNA): TGTGCCAGCAGCCGTCACGAGCAGTACTTC. V gene TRBV28 combines with J gene TRBJ2-7, with D unclear. This CDR3 is built from 10 residues. Germline lookup yields CDR1 MDHEN and CDR2 SYDVKM. V was cut by 6 bases and J by 5 bases, with 5 bases left in between.

The chain links TRBV19 to TRBJ2-7, with D perhaps TRBD2 (6 bases). The CDR3 contains 15 residues. V lost 3 bases and J lost 3, with 15 bases in between. Germline CDR1 reads LNHDA; CDR2 reads SQIVND (reference sequence). The CDR3 DNA reads TGTGCCAGTAGTATCTCTGGTGGGGGAGGCTACGAGCAGTACTTC. This encodes CASSISGGGGYEQYF.

CDR3 DNA: TGTGCCAGCAGCCAAGATGCTAGCGGGAGGGCCGGTAATACGCAGTATTTT. Protein product: CASSQDASGRAGNTQYF. The chain is built from TRBV4-2 and TRBJ2-3, with 12 positions matching TRBD2. V trimming: 0 bases; J trimming: 7 bases; junction bases outside the gene matches: 8. Germline V gene data show CDR1 as LGHNA and CDR2 as YNFKEQ. The CDR3 length is 17 residues.

The chain carries TRBV5-6 and TRBJ1-1, with TRBD1 identical over 9 bases. The germline V gene encodes CDR1 SGHDT and CDR2 YYEEEE. With V trimmed by 5 bases and J by 5 bases, 4 bases remained unmatched. The CDR3 sequence is 13 residues long. The CDR3 DNA follows: TGTGCCAGCAGACGGACAGGGGTGACTGAAGCTTTCTTT. It is translated as CASRRTGVTEAFF. Full variable domain (rest looked up from reference TRBV5-6 and TRBJ1-1): DAGVTQSPTHLIKTRGQQVTLRCSPKSGHDTVSWYQQALGQGPQFIFQYYEEEERQRGNFPDRFSGHQFPNYSSELNVNALLLGDSALYLCASRRTGVTEAFFGQGTRLTVV.

This chain connects TRBV19 to TRBJ2-1; 12 bases are a match to TRBD2. The CDR3 covers 15 residues. V shed 2 bases and J 8 bases; nucleotides not matched to a gene: 4. CDR1 is LNHDA and CDR2 is SQIVND in the germline V gene (reference sequence). As DNA, the CDR3 is TGTGCCAGTAGTATACCTAGCGGGGGGGCCCATGAGCAGTTCTTC. Translated: CASSIPSGGAHEQFF.

The rearrangement links TRBV4-3 to TRBJ2-1; 7 nucleotides match TRBD1. V lost 1 base, J lost 3 bases, and 6 bases stayed unmatched. The CDR3 runs to 16 residues. Per the germline V gene, CDR1 is LGHNA and CDR2 is YSLEER. The CDR3 loop is CASSQATGAGYNEQFF. The DNA for the CDR3 is TGCGCCAGCAGCCAAGCTACAGGGGCTGGCTACAATGAGCAGTTCTTC.

The chain combines TRBV4-2 with TRBJ2-1; 10 bases map to TRBD2. This CDR3 region has 15 residues. V lost 4 bases and J lost 6; bases outside the gene matches: 6. Germline CDR1 reads LGHNA; CDR2 reads YNFKEQ. Here the CDR3 DNA reads TGTGCCAGCAGCCGTCTAGCGGGAGACCCCAATGAGCAGTTCTTC. Translated, it gives CASSRLAGDPNEQFF.

The chain employs TRBV13 and TRBJ2-7; D might be TRBD2 (7 bases). V gave up 4 bases and J gave up 3 bases, with 16 bases separating them. This CDR3 has 15 amino acids. Germline loops: CDR1 PRHDT, CDR2 FYEKMQ (reference sequence). CDR3 DNA: TGTGCCAGCAGCTCGGGGGGCCGCGGCCGCTACGAGCAGTACTTC. Amino acids: CASSSGGRGRYEQYF.

This rearrangement joins TRBV9 to TRBJ2-2; 7 nucleotides agree with TRBD2. Germline V gives CDR1 SGDLS, CDR2 YYNGEE. V gave up 4 bases and J gave up 0 bases; unmatched junction bases: 3. The CDR3 runs 15 residues. CDR3 coding DNA: TGTGCCAGCAGCCGGACTAGGGCGAACACCGGGGAGCTGTTTTTT. Translated: CASSRTRANTGELFF.

The V and J genes are TRBV9 and TRBJ1-1; D is uncertain. The CDR3 totals 15 residues. V was trimmed by 3 bases and J by 2 bases, leaving 14 bases between them. Germline assignment: CDR1 SGDLS and CDR2 YYNGEE. The CDR3 DNA reads as TGTGCCAGCAGCGGAAACCTAGGATTCAACACTGAAGCTTTCTTT. Encoded protein: CASSGNLGFNTEAFF.

This sequence joins TRBV30 and TRBJ2-1; D is possibly TRBD2 (7 bases). Trimming pared 3 bases from V and 4 bases from J, leaving 16 bases between. The CDR3 has 15 amino acids. CDR1 and CDR2 from the germline V gene are GTSNPN and SVGIG (reference sequence). The DNA of the CDR3 is TGTGCCTGGAGCGGGAAGGGGGGGATATACAATGAGCAGTTCTTC. Protein sequence: CAWSGKGGIYNEQFF.